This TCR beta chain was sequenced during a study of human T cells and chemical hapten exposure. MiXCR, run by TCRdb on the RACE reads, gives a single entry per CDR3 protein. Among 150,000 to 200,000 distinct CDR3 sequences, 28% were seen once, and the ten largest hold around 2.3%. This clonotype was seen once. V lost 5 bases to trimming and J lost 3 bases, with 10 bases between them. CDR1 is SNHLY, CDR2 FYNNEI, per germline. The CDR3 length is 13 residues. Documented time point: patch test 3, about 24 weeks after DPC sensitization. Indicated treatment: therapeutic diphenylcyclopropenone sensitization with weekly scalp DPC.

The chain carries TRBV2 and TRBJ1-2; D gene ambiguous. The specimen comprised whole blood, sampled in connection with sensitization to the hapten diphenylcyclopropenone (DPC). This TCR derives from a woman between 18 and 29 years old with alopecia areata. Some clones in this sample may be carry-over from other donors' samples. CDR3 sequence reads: CASSKDRYYGYTF. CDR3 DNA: TGTGCCAGCAGTAAGGACCGCTACTATGGCTACACCTTC.